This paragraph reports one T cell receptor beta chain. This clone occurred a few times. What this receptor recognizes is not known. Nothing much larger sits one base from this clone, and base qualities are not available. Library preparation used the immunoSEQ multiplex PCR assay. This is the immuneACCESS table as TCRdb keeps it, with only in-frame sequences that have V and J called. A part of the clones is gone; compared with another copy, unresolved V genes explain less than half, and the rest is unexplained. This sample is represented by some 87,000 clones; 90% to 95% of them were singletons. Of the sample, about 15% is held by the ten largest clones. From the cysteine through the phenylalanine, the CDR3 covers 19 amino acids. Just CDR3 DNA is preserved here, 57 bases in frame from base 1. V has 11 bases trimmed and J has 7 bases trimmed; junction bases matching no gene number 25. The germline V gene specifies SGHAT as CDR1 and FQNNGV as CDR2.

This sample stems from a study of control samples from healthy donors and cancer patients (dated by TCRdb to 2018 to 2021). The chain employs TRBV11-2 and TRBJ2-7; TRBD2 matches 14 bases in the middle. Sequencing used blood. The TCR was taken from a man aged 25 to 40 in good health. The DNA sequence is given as TGTGCCCCACACACAGGGGGCGCGGGACTAGCGGGAGTAGGGGGGGAGCAGTACTTC. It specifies CAPHTGGAGLAGVGGEQYF.